Each of the 20 T cell receptor beta chains below was sequenced from the same sample in a study of T-cell memory formation after mild COVID-19. TCRdb reprocessed the 5' RACE reads with MiXCR, giving one entry per CDR3 protein. This sample yields about 320,000 distinct CDR3 sequences, of which 14% are seen a single time; 20% to 25% belongs to the top ten. The specimen was PBMCs or a T cell subset sorted from them (not recorded which). The receptors derive from a man between 18 and 29 years old who had mild COVID-19 (a few samples of this study predate the infection). Cell type and time point are not known.

This clonotype was counted between two and nine times. The chain links TRBV20-1 to TRBJ2-1, with D possibly being TRBD2 (6 bases). This CDR3 is 14 amino acids long. V lost 8 bases and J 0 bases, leaving 14 bases between the germline ends. CDR1 is DFQATT and CDR2 is SNEGSKA in the germline V gene (reference sequence). CDR3 in DNA: TGCAGTCCGATAGGTAGCGGCTCCTACAATGAGCAGTTCTTC. Translating gives CSPIGSGSYNEQFF.

This clonotype was counted only a few times. This rearrangement joins TRBV29-1 to TRBJ1-1; TRBD1 agrees at 8 bases. The CDR3 is 14 residues long. CDR1 is SQVTM and CDR2 is ANQGSEA in the germline V gene. V trimming: 7 bases; J trimming: 1 base; junction bases outside the gene matches: 8. The DNA of the CDR3 is TGCAGCGCGACGGACAGGGCAGGGAACACTGAAGCTTTCTTT. It encodes CSATDRAGNTEAFF.

The chain couples TRBV3-1 to TRBJ1-2, with D possibly matching TRBD1 (6 bases). The V end was cut by 0 bases, the J end by 3 bases, with 11 bases between. Germline V lookup: CDR1 LGHDT, CDR2 YNNKEL (reference sequence). CDR3 length: 15 amino acids. CDR3 residues: CASSQDRTGYYGYTF. The CDR3 DNA reads TGTGCCAGCAGCCAAGATCGAACAGGGTACTATGGCTACACCTTC.

This clonotype has just a few counts. The chain employs TRBV7-9 and TRBJ2-1, with TRBD2 matching 8 bases. J lost 7 bases, V lost 3 bases, and 14 bases had no gene match. The CDR3 has 17 residues. Germline V gives CDR1 SEHNR, CDR2 FQNEAQ (reference sequence). CDR3 sequence: CASSFDWGLDGSNEQFF. The CDR3, as DNA: TGTGCCAGCAGCTTTGATTGGGGACTAGATGGATCTAATGAGCAGTTCTTC.

This chain connects TRBV4-1 to TRBJ2-7; D not certain. This CDR3 spans 14 amino acids. CDR1 MGHRA and CDR2 YSYEKL come from the germline V gene. V was shortened by 4 bases and J by 0 bases, with 10 bases between the two germline ends. CDR3 in DNA: TGCGCCAGCAGCCCGGCGGAGAGCTCCTACGAGCAGTACTTC. It codes for CASSPAESSYEQYF.

This clonotype was observed a few times. The V gene is TRBV16, the J gene TRBJ2-7; weak D call: TRBD2 (5 bases). This CDR3 has 13 amino acids. The V gene's germline CDR1 is KGHSY and CDR2 FQNENV. Trimming shortened V by 3 bases and J by 6 bases, and 12 bases separated the two germline ends. The CDR3 loop reads CASSHRVEGEQYF. The CDR3 region has the DNA TGTGCCAGCAGCCATCGAGTCGAGGGCGAGCAGTACTTC. The complete variable domain, with remaining parts taken from reference TRBV16 and TRBJ2-7, reads GEEVAQTPKHLVRGEGQKAKLYCAPIKGHSYVFWYQQVLKNEFKFLISFQNENVFDETGMPKERFSAKCLPNSPCSLEIQATKLEDSAVYFCASSHRVEGEQYFGPGTRLTVT.

The rearrangement uses TRBV4-3 and TRBJ2-2; D gene ambiguous. The CDR3 has 15 amino acids. CDR1 and CDR2 (germline): LGHNA, YSLEER. Trimming took off 0 bases at V and 2 bases at J, with 7 bases between the two ends. CDR3 bases: TGCGCCAGCAGCCAAGAGTACGGTAACACCGGGGAGCTGTTTTTT. It is translated as CASSQEYGNTGELFF.

The V and J genes are TRBV20-1 and TRBJ1-1, with D possibly matching TRBD1 (6 bases). The V gene's germline CDR1 is DFQATT and CDR2 SNEGSKA (reference sequence). The CDR3 contains 16 residues. The V end was cut by 0 bases, the J end by 0 bases, with 14 bases between. The CDR3 nucleotides are TGCAGTGCTAGAGATCAGGGGCAGATCATGAACACTGAAGCTTTCTTT. This sequence encodes CSARDQGQIMNTEAFF.

This clonotype occurred a few times. The chain links TRBV5-1 to TRBJ2-1; TRBD1 matches at 7 bases. Losses at the gene ends were 2 bases for V and 4 bases for J; bases not matched to a gene: 9. Per germline, CDR1 SGHRS and CDR2 YFSETQ. This CDR3 is built from 16 residues. DNA of the CDR3: TGCGCCAGCAGCTTAAGACAGGGAATCGAGTACAATGAGCAGTTCTTC. As protein: CASSLRQGIEYNEQFF.

The V and J genes are TRBV7-9 and TRBJ1-1, with 9 bases identical to TRBD1. J lost 6 bases, V lost 10 bases, and 9 bases had no gene match. The CDR3 is made up of 13 amino acids. Germline V gives CDR1 SEHNR, CDR2 FQNEAQ (reference sequence). The DNA for the CDR3 is TGTGCCACCCCCGGGACAGGGTTCCCTGAAGCTTTCTTT. Residues: CATPGTGFPEAFF.

The chain has TRBV20-1 and TRBJ2-6; D is possibly TRBD1 (6 bases). From germline, CDR1 is DFQATT and CDR2 SNEGSKA (reference sequence). Trimming stripped 6 bases from V and 5 bases from J, with 11 bases between. The CDR3 consists of 13 residues. CDR3 nucleotides: TGCAGTGCGGACAGTGGAAGGGCCAACGTCCTGACTTTC. It translates to CSADSGRANVLTF.

The V call is TRBV7-9, the J call TRBJ1-5, with D tentatively TRBD1 (6 bases). The germline CDR1 and CDR2 sequences are SEHNR and FQNEAQ (reference sequence). The CDR3 has 15 residues. V was cut by 5 bases and J by 0 bases, with 11 bases left in between. The CDR3 protein is CASSTDSDSNQPQHF. DNA of the CDR3: TGTGCCAGCAGCACGGACAGCGATAGCAATCAGCCCCAGCATTTT.

The sample holds a few counts of this clonotype. V is TRBV18 and J is TRBJ2-7, with D possibly matching TRBD1 (6 bases). The germline V and J ends were trimmed by 3 bases and 6 bases, with 9 bases remaining between them. This CDR3 spans 12 amino acids. Germline lookup yields CDR1 KGHSH and CDR2 LQKENI. The CDR3 spells CASSPAGAEQYF. CDR3 coding DNA: TGTGCCAGCTCACCGGCAGGGGCCGAGCAGTACTTC.

The chain joins TRBV3-1 to TRBJ1-1, with TRBD1 as a possible D gene (6 bases). Trimming took 4 bases from V and 2 from J, leaving 11 bases between them. This CDR3 region has 14 residues. CDR1 and CDR2 from the germline V gene are LGHDT and YNNKEL (reference sequence). The CDR3, as DNA: TGTGCCAGCAGCCCTAGGGGGACCAACACTGAAGCTTTCTTT. The encoded protein is CASSPRGTNTEAFF.

This clonotype was observed a handful of times. The chain couples TRBV7-6 to TRBJ2-3; TRBD2 agrees at 8 bases. Looked up from germline, CDR1 is SGHVS and CDR2 is FNYEAQ. Germline trimming cut 5 bases from V and 3 bases from J; bases unmatched to any gene: 4. The CDR3 is 14 amino acids. The CDR3: CASSRGGGTDTQYF. For the CDR3, the DNA is TGTGCCAGCAGCCGGGGCGGGGGGACAGATACGCAGTATTTT. Variable domain in full (rest from reference TRBV7-6 and TRBJ2-3): GAGVSQSPRYKVTKRGQDVALRCDPISGHVSLYWYRQALGQGPEFLTYFNYEAQQDKSGLPNDRFSAERPEGSISTLTIQRTEQRDSAMYRCASSRGGGTDTQYFGPGTRLTVL.

This clonotype was seen only a few times. V is TRBV19 and J is TRBJ1-1; 8 bases fit TRBD1. The V and J ends lost 6 bases and 0 bases, in that order; junction bases with no gene match: 6. Germline CDR1 LNHDA, CDR2 SQIVND (reference sequence). The CDR3 is 15 amino acids. CDR3 DNA sequence: TGTGCCAGTAGCAAAGACAGGGGCCTGAACACTGAAGCTTTCTTT. Protein sequence: CASSKDRGLNTEAFF. Looking up the rest from reference TRBV19 and TRBJ1-1 gives the full variable domain: DGGITQSPKYLFRKEGQNVTLSCEQNLNHDAMYWYRQDPGQGLRLIYYSQIVNDFQKGDIAEGYSVSREKKESFPLTVTSAQKNPTAFYLCASSKDRGLNTEAFFGQGTRLTVV.

This clonotype came up once. V usage is TRBV20-1 and J usage is TRBJ2-7; 7 bases agree with TRBD1. This CDR3 spans 12 amino acids. Losses at the gene ends were 5 bases for V and 6 bases for J; bases not matched to a gene: 7. Looked up from germline, CDR1 is DFQATT and CDR2 is SNEGSKA (reference sequence). CDR3 sequence reads: CSAATGDGEQYF. The CDR3 coding sequence is TGCAGTGCTGCCACAGGGGACGGCGAGCAGTACTTC.

The rearrangement joins TRBV12-3 or TRBV12-4 to TRBJ2-7, with D perhaps assigned TRBD1 or TRBD2 (6 bases each). This CDR3 has 15 residues. Trimming shortened V by 3 bases and J by 0 bases, and 12 bases separated the two germline ends. CDR3 nucleotides: TGTGCCAGCAGTTTTTCGGGGGCCCCCTCCTACGAGCAGTACTTC. Amino acids: CASSFSGAPSYEQYF.

The rearrangement joins TRBV29-1 to TRBJ1-2; D is unresolved. Trimming shortened V by 5 bases and J by 5 bases, and 9 bases separated the two germline ends. From germline, CDR1 is SQVTM and CDR2 ANQGSEA. CDR3 size: 11 residues. The chain's CDR3 is CSVRAGYGYTF. CDR3 nucleotide sequence: TGCAGCGTTCGGGCCGGGTATGGCTACACCTTC.

This chain connects TRBV24-1 to TRBJ2-1; D is uncertain. The V end lost 5 bases, the J end lost 7 bases, and 11 bases lay between the germline ends. CDR3 size: 13 residues. CDR1 KGHDR and CDR2 SFDVKD come from the germline V gene. CDR3 sequence (DNA): TGTGCCACCAGTGGGAAACTGGTGAATGAGCAGTTCTTC. This encodes CATSGKLVNEQFF.